A selection of T cell receptor beta chains follows, all from one sample in a study of T cell responses to AZD1222 COVID-19 vaccine. Clones were read by immunoSEQ multiplex PCR, and TCRdb kept only the in-frame ones, dropping some. Of some 170,000 clones detected, approximately 91% appear once; the ten largest clones hold about 1.5%. Sequenced here: peripheral blood, sampled on day 0 of AZD1222 vaccination. These receptors were collected from an adult in good health. Each CDR3 is given with its conserved first and last residue. Each record gives: J gene, clone size, V gene, D gene, CDR3 protein, CDR3 DNA. A D gene is named only where the DNA matches it firmly. Clone size is stated in some rows and not others, as once, few, many or a class when expanded.

>TRBJ1-1|-|TRBV25-1|-
CASSLTGHAFF
TGTGCCAGCAGCCTAACAGGGCACGCTTTCTTT
>TRBJ1-5|-|TRBV9|-
CASSEGGGNQPQHF
TGTGCCAGCAGTGAGGGTGGTGGAAATCAGCCCCAGCATTTT
>TRBJ1-5|-|TRBV3-1/TRBV3-2|-
CASSQVFSNQPQHF
TGTGCCAGCAGCCAAGTTTTTAGCAATCAGCCCCAGCATTTT
>TRBJ2-2|-|TRBV3-1/TRBV3-2|-
CASSQTTGELFF
TGTGCCAGCAGCCAGACCACCGGGGAGCTGTTTTTT
>TRBJ1-5|-|TRBV19|-
CASSDSVNQPQHF
TGTGCCAGTAGTGACAGCGTTAATCAGCCCCAGCATTTT
>TRBJ1-2|-|TRBV4-2|-
CASSYDRDYGYTF
TGTGCCAGCAGCTATGACAGAGACTATGGCTACACCTTC
>TRBJ1-2|once|TRBV6-6|-
CASTPQGTSNYGYTF
TGTGCCAGCACACCACAGGGCACCTCTAACTATGGCTACACCTTC
>TRBJ2-7|-|TRBV30|TRBD1
CAWSGGTVLYEQYF
TGTGCCTGGAGTGGAGGGACAGTGCTCTACGAGCAGTACTTC
>TRBJ1-6|few|TRBV28|-
CASSSRTPPSPLHF
TGTGCCAGCAGTTCACGGACGCCTCCTTCACCCCTCCACTTT
>TRBJ1-2|-|TRBV5-1|-
CASSVTGTSYGYTF
TGCGCCAGCAGCGTAACAGGGACGAGCTATGGCTACACCTTC
>TRBJ1-3|-|TRBV5-1|-
CASSLGGTGTGNTIYF
TGCGCCAGCAGCTTGGGGGGTACCGGGACTGGAAACACCATATATTTT
>TRBJ2-1|-|TRBV6-5|TRBD2
CASSYFAGGESQFF
TGTGCCAGCAGTTACTTTGCGGGAGGGGAATCGCAGTTCTTC
>TRBJ1-1|-|TRBV14|-
CASSRETMNTEAFF
TGTGCCAGCAGCCGAGAGACTATGAACACTGAAGCTTTCTTT
>TRBJ1-5|-|TRBV5-4|-
CASSLSGGNQPQHF
TGTGCCAGCAGCTTGAGCGGAGGAAATCAGCCCCAGCATTTT
>TRBJ1-1|-|TRBV30|-
CAWSVRGGPDEAFF
TGTGCCTGGAGTGTACGTGGGGGCCCCGATGAAGCTTTCTTT
>TRBJ1-1|-|TRBV30|-
CAWSFSGTEAFF
TGTGCCTGGAGTTTTTCGGGCACTGAAGCTTTCTTT
>TRBJ2-1|-|TRBV19|TRBD1
CASSSHRGNEQFF
TGTGCCAGTAGTTCCCACAGGGGCAATGAGCAGTTCTTC
>TRBJ2-3|-|TRBV6-5|-
CASIHSEGTDTQYF
TGTGCCAGCATCCACAGCGAGGGCACAGATACGCAGTATTTT
>TRBJ1-5|-|TRBV3-1/TRBV3-2|TRBD1
CASSRPTGQFNQPQHF
TGTGCCAGCAGCCGCCCAACGGGACAGTTCAATCAGCCCCAGCATTTT
>TRBJ1-1|-|TRBV7-9|-
CASSPPPQNTEAFF
TGTGCCAGCAGCCCACCCCCACAGAACACTGAAGCTTTCTTT
>TRBJ2-2|-|TRBV3-1/TRBV3-2|-
CASSQDQGVRTGELFF
TGTGCCAGCAGCCAAGATCAAGGGGTTCGCACCGGGGAGCTGTTTTTT
>TRBJ2-1|once|TRBV24-1|TRBD2
CATSDDSGGSYNEQFF
TGTGCCACCAGCGACGACTCGGGGGGATCCTACAATGAGCAGTTCTTC